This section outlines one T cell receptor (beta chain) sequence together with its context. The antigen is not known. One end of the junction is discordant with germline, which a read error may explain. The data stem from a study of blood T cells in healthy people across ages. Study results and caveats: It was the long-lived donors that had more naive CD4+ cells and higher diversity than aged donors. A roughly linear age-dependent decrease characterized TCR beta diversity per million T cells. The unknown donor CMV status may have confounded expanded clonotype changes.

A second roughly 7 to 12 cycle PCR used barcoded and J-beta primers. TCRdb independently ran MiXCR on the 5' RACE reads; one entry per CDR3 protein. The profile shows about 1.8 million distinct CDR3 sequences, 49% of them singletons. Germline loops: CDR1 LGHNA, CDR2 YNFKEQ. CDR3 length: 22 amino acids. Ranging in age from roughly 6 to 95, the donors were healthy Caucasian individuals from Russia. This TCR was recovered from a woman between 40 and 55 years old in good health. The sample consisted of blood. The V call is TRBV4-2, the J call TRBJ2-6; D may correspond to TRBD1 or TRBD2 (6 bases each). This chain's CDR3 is CASSQDGGVRGRIDSGANALTF. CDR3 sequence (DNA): TGTGCCAGCAGCCAAGATGGAGGGGTTAGGGGGAGGATCGACTCTGGGGCCAACGCCCTGACTTTC.